This TCR beta chain was profiled in a study of T cell repertoires in cytomegalovirus infection. The wider study: TCR beta signatures that were public indicated CMV infection and matching HLA type. Overall study results and limits: Dominating the ex vivo response were TCR beta clonotypes that were CMV-specific and HLA-C-restricted. Of the TCR beta families, the public ones yielded a cumulative frequency that identified carriers of CMV plus the relevant HLA.

The trim removed 7 bases at V and 3 bases at J, leaving 14 bases unmatched. In germline, CDR1 is MGHRA, CDR2 YSYEKL. This CDR3 is built from 16 residues. MiXCR, applied by TCRdb to the reads, yields one record per CDR3 protein. The sample has 800,000 to 950,000 distinct CDR3 sequences, about 31% seen once. This clonotype showed up many times. Its antigen is undetermined. This material consisted of cultured CD8+ T cells from PBMCs, taken from culture after CMV antigen stimulation. This clonotype was sampled from a human donor in good health (CMV status not recorded). Some clones in this sample may be carry-over from other donors' samples. The J gene is TRBJ1-2, the V gene TRBV4-1, with TRBD1 identical over 7 bases. CDR3 sequence (DNA): TGCGCCAGCACCCAGGGGGGGTTCAGTCGTGACTATGGCTACACCTTC. Translated: CASTQGGFSRDYGYTF.